The text below deals with one T cell receptor beta chain. As handled by the study authors: Amplification of reference gene primers provided the estimated nucleated cell counts. TCRdb's table, derived via immunoSEQ multiplex PCR, lists solely in-frame clones and lacks some. That table furnishes V, J and clone size, whereas the DNA furnished D and trimming. The table includes around 230,000 clones, roughly four fifths detected once. The sample comes from a study of blood T cell repertoires in COVID-19. Background on the study: Samples representing acute and convalescent COVID-19 were sourced from the United States, Italy and Spain. The cDNA or gDNA used as material had been derived from T cells, B-cell-depleted T cells, or PBMCs.

The origin of this receptor is a woman in her thirties or forties with active or convalescent COVID-19. Sequencing was done on a sample of peripheral blood.

Written as DNA, the CDR3 is TGCGCCAGCAGTCTGGGCAACACCGGGGAGCTGTTTTTT. This translates into CASSLGNTGELFF. The chain is built from TRBV5-1 and TRBJ2-2; no clear D gene. The V end was cut by 5 bases, the J end by 2 bases, with 7 bases between. Germline-derived CDR1 and CDR2 are SGHRS and YFSETQ. This CDR3 region has 13 residues.